This T cell receptor (beta chain) appears in the sequencing data of a study of T cell changes during pregnancy in multiple sclerosis. Sequencing was performed with immunoSEQ multiplex PCR; in TCRdb, only in-frame clones are kept and a portion is missing. The sample has 35,000 to 55,000 clones; 88% are singletons. The CDR3 runs to 12 residues. The V end lost 5 bases, the J end lost 6 bases, and 10 bases lay between the germline ends. Looked up from germline, CDR1 is SGHVS and CDR2 is FNYEAQ. This TCR derives from a female donor in good health, enrolled as a control in a pregnancy study. The sequencing here drew on CD8+ T cells from peripheral blood mononuclear cells, taken after pregnancy. The J gene is TRBJ1-2, the V gene TRBV7-6; D uncertain. The CDR3 region is CASSLDGDGYTF. Written as DNA, the CDR3 is TGTGCCAGCAGCCTGGACGGGGATGGCTACACCTTC. The full variable domain, its missing parts supplied by reference TRBV7-6 and TRBJ1-2, is GAGVSQSPRYKVTKRGQDVALRCDPISGHVSLYWYRQALGQGPEFLTYFNYEAQQDKSGLPNDRFSAERPEGSISTLTIQRTEQRDSAMYRCASSLDGDGYTFGSGTRLTVV.